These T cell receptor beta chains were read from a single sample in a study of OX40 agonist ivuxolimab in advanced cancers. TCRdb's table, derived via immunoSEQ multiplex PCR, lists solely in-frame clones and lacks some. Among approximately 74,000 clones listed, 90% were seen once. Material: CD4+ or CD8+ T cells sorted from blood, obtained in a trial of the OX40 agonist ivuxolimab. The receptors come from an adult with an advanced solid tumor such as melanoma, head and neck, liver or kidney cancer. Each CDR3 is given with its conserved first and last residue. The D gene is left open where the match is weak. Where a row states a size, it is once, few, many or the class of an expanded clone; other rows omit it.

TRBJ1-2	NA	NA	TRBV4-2	CASSQDAGKAGGYTF	TGTGCCAGCAGCCAAGACGCAGGAAAGGCCGGCGGCTACACCTTC
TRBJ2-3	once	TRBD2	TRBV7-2	CASSPLAGVSTDTQYF	TGTGCCAGCAGCCCTTTGGCGGGAGTAAGCACAGATACGCAGTATTTT
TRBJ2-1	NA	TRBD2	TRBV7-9	CASSSRTSGTYNEQFF	TGTGCCAGCAGCTCCCGGACTAGCGGGACCTACAATGAGCAGTTCTTC
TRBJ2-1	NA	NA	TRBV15	CATSRDPAGNEQFF	TGTGCCACCAGCAGAGATCCTGCGGGAAATGAGCAGTTCTTC
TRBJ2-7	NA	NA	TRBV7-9	CASSDSRDKLYEQYF	TGTGCCAGCAGTGACTCCCGGGACAAGCTCTACGAGCAGTACTTC
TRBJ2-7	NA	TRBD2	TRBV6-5	CASSLDTSETYEQYF	TGTGCCAGCAGCTTGGATACTAGCGAAACCTACGAGCAGTACTTC
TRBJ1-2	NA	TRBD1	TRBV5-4	CASSFLDRPMGGYTF	TGTGCCAGCAGCTTCTTGGACAGGCCCATGGGTGGCTACACCTTC
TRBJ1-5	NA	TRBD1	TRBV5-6	CASSLGTGRNQPQHF	TGTGCCAGCAGCTTGGGGACAGGAAGGAATCAGCCCCAGCATTTT
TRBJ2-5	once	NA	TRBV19	CASSTGTPPGQETQYF	TGTGCCAGTAGTACCGGGACCCCTCCCGGACAAGAGACCCAGTACTTC
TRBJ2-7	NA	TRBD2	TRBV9	CASSVVGLAGPYEQYF	TGTGCCAGCAGCGTAGTGGGACTAGCGGGGCCCTACGAGCAGTACTTC
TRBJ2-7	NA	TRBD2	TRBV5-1	CASNTGGTYEQYF	TGCGCCAGCAACACCGGGGGGACCTACGAGCAGTACTTC
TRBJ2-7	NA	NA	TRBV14	CASSRGPVSYEQYF	TGTGCCAGCAGCCGAGGGCCGGTTTCCTACGAGCAGTACTTC
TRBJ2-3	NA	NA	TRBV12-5	CASGLNTDTQYF	TGTGCTAGTGGTTTGAACACAGATACGCAGTATTTT
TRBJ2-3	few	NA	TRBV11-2	CASSLLADTQYF	TGTGCCAGCAGCTTATTGGCAGATACGCAGTATTTT
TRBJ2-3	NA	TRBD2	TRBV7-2	CASSFEGLAADTQYF	TGTGCCAGCAGCTTTGAGGGACTAGCAGCAGATACGCAGTATTTT
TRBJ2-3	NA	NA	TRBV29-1	CSVVRQVNTDTQYF	TGCAGCGTTGTACGACAGGTGAACACAGATACGCAGTATTTT
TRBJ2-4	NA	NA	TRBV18	CASSPPRDGKNIQYF	TGTGCCAGCTCACCACCCCGGGACGGGAAAAACATTCAGTACTTC
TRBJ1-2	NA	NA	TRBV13	CASSFQGNGYTF	TGTGCCAGCAGCTTCCAGGGCAATGGCTACACCTTC
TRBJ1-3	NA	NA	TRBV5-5	CASSLAGNTIYF	TGTGCCAGCAGCTTGGCTGGAAACACCATATATTTT
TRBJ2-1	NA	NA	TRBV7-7	CASSLGAYNEQFF	TGTGCTAGCAGCTTAGGGGCCTACAATGAGCAGTTCTTC
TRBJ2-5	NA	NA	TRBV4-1	CASSQEAQRRETQYF	TGCGCCAGCAGCCAAGAGGCCCAAAGGAGAGAGACCCAGTACTTC
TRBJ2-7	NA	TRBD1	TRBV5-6	CASSLAGGTGVLF	TGTGCCAGCAGCTTGGCCGGAGGGACAGGGGTTCTATTC
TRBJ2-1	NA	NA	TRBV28	CASSLRGAYNEQFF	TGTGCCAGCAGTTTAAGGGGGGCCTACAATGAGCAGTTCTTC
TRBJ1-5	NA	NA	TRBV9	CASSVAGGGQPQHF	TGTGCCAGCAGCGTAGCGGGGGGAGGCCAGCCCCAGCATTTT
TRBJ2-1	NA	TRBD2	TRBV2	CASSPSGDSYNEQFF	TGTGCCAGCTCACCCAGCGGGGACTCCTACAATGAGCAGTTCTTC
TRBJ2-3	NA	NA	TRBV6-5	CASRHLRDTDTQYF	TGTGCCAGCAGACACCTCCGGGACACAGATACGCAGTATTTT
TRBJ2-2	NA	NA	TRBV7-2	CASSPRTTGELFF	TGTGCCAGCAGCCCTAGGACAACCGGGGAGCTGTTTTTT
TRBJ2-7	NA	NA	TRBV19	CASSREAGGPYEQYF	TGTGCCAGTAGTAGGGAGGCTGGGGGCCCCTACGAGCAGTACTTC
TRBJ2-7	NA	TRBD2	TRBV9	CASSVGTSGTYEQYF	TGTGCCAGCAGCGTCGGGACTAGCGGAACCTACGAGCAGTACTTC
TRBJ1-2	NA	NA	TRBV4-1	CASSQDPRTAESVLYGYTF	TGCGCCAGCAGCCAAGACCCCCGGACGGCCGAATCTGTCCTCTATGGCTACACCTTC